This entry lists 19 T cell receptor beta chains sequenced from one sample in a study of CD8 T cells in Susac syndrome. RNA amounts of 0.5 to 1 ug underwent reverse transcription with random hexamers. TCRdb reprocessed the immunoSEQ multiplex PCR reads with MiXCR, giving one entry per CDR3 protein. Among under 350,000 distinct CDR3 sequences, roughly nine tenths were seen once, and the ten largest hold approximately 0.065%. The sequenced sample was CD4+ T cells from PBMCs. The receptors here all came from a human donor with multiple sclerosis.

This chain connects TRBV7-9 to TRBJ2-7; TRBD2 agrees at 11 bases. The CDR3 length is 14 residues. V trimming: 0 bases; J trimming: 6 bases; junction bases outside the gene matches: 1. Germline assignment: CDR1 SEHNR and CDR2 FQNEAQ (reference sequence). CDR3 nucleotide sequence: TGTGCCAGCAGCTTAGCGGGGACTAGCGGCGAGCAGTACTTC. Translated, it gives CASSLAGTSGEQYF.

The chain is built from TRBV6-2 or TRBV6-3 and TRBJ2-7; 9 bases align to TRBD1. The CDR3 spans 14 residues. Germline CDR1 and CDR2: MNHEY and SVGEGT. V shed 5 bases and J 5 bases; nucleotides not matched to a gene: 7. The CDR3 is CASSTGQGFHEQYF. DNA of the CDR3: TGTGCCAGCAGTACGGGACAGGGTTTCCACGAGCAGTACTTC.

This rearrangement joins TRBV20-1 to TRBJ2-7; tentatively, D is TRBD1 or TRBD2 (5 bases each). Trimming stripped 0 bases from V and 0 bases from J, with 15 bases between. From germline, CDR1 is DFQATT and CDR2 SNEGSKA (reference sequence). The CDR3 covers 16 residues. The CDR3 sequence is CSARDPAKGSSYEQYF. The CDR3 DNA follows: TGCAGTGCTAGAGATCCTGCGAAGGGGAGCTCCTACGAGCAGTACTTC.

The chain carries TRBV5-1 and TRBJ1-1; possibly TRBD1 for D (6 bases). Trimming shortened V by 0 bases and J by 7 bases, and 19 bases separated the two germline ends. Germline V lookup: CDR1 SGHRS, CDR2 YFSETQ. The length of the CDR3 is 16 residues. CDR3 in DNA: TGCGCCAGCAGCTTGGGGCCACAGGGAGTACAACTTGAAGCTTTCTTT. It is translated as CASSLGPQGVQLEAFF.

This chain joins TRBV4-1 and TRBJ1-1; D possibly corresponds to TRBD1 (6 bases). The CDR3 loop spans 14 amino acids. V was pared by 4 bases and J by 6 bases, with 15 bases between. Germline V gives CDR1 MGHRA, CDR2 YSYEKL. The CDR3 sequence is CASSLIGRGPEAFF. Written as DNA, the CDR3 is TGCGCCAGCAGCCTAATCGGCAGGGGCCCTGAAGCTTTCTTT.

The DNA for the CDR3 is TGTGCCAGCAGTTTATTCTCCTCCGGAGTGAGGGAGACCCAGTACTTC. The encoded protein is CASSLFSSGVRETQYF. V usage is TRBV27 and J usage is TRBJ2-5; D gene ambiguous. Germline V CDR1 and CDR2: MNHEY, SMNVEV (reference sequence). The CDR3 extends over 16 amino acids. The ends were cut back, 1 base at V and 5 bases at J, with 17 bases in the middle.

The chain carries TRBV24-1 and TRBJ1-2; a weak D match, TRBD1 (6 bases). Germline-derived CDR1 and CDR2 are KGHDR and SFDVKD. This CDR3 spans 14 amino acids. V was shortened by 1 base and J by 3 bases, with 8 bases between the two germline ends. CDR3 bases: TGTGCCACCAGTGATTTAAACAGGGACTATGGCTACACCTTC. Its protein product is CATSDLNRDYGYTF.

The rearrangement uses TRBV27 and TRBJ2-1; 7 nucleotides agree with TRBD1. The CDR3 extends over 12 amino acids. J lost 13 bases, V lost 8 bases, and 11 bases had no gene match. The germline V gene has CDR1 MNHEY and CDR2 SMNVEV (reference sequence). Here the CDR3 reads CASGRGLQRQFF. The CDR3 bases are TGTGCCAGCGGTAGGGGGCTGCAGCGTCAGTTCTTC.

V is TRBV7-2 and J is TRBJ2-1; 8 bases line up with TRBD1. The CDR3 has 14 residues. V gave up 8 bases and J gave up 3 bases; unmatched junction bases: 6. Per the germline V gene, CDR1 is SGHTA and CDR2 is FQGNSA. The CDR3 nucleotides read TGTGCCAGCGGGCGGACAGGGATCTACAATGAGCAGTTCTTC. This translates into CASGRTGIYNEQFF.

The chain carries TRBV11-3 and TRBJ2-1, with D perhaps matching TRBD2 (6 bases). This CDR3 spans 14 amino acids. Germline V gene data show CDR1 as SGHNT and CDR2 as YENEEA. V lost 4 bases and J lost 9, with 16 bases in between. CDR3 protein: CASSSGSRDSEQFF. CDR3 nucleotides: TGTGCCAGCAGCTCCGGTAGCCGGGACTCTGAGCAGTTCTTC.

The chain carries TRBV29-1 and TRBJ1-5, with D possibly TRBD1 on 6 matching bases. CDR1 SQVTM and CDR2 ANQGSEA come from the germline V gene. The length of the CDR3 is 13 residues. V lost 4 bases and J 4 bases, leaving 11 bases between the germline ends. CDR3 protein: CSVVDSTNQPQHF. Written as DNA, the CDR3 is TGCAGCGTTGTGGACAGCACTAATCAGCCCCAGCATTTT.

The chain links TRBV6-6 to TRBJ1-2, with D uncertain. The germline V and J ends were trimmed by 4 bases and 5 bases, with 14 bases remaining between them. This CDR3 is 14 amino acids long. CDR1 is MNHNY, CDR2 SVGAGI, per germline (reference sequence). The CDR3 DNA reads TGTGCCAGCAGTTTGGCGGACGGACCTTATGGCTACACCTTC. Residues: CASSLADGPYGYTF.

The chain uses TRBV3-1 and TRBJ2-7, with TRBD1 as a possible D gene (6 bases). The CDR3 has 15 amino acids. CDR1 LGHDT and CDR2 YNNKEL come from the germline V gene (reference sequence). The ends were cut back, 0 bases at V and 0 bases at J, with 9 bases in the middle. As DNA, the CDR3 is TGTGCCAGCAGCCAAGAACACAGGGTCTCCTACGAGCAGTACTTC. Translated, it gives CASSQEHRVSYEQYF.

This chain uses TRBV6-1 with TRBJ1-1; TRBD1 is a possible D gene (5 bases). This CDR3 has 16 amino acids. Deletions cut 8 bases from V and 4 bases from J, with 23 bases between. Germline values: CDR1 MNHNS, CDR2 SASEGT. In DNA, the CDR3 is TGTGCCAGCCATTCCTCCCGGGGGTTAGTCGGCACTGAAGCTTTCTTT. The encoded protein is CASHSSRGLVGTEAFF.

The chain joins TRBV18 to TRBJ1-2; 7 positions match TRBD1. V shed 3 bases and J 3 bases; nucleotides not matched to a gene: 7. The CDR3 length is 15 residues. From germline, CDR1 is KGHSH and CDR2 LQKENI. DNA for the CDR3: TGTGCCAGCTCACCTGGACAGGCTTATGACTATGGCTACACCTTC. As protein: CASSPGQAYDYGYTF. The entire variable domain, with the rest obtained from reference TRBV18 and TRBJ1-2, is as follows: NAGVMQNPRHLVRRRGQEARLRCSPMKGHSHVYWYRQLPEEGLKFMVYLQKENIIDESGMPKERFSAEFPKEGPSILRIQQVVRGDSAAYFCASSPGQAYDYGYTFGSGTRLTVV.

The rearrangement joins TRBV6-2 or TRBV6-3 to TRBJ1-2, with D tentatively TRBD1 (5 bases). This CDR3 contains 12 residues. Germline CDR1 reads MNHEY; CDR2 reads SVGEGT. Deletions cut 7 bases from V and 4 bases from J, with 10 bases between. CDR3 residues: CASTPQGYGYTF. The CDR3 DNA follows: TGTGCCAGCACCCCCCAGGGCTATGGCTACACCTTC.

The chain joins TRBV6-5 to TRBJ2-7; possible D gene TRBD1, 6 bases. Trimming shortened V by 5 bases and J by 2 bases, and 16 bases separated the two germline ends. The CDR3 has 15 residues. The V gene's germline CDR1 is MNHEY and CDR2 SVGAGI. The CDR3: CASSPSRGITYEQYF. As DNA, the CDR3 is TGTGCCAGCAGTCCCTCTAGGGGGATCACCTACGAGCAGTACTTC.

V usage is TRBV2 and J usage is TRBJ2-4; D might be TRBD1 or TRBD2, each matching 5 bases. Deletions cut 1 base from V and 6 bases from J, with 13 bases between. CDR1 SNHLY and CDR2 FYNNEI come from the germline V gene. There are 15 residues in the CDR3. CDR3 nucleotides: TGTGCCAGCAGTGAAGGTACCGGGACGTCAAACATTCAGTACTTC. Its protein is CASSEGTGTSNIQYF. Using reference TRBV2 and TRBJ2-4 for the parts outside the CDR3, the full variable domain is EPEVTQTPSHQVTQMGQEVILRCVPISNHLYFYWYRQILGQKVEFLVSFYNNEISEKSEIFDDQFSVERPDGSNFTLKIRSTKLEDSAMYFCASSEGTGTSNIQYFGAGTRLSVL.

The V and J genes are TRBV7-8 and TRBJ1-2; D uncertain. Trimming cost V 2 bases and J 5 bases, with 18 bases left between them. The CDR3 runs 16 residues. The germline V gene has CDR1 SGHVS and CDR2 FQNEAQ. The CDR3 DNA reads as TGTGCCAGCAGCTTACTCGCAATGCACGCCGGTTATGGCTACACCTTC. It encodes CASSLLAMHAGYGYTF. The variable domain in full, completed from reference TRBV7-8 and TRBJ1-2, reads GAGVSQSPRYKVAKRGQDVALRCDPISGHVSLFWYQQALGQGPEFLTYFQNEAQLDKSGLPSDRFFAERPEGSVSTLKIQRTQQEDSAVYLCASSLLAMHAGYGYTFGSGTRLTVV.